Reported below is one T cell receptor (beta chain). Its cognate antigen is unknown. This entry belongs to a study of T cell responses to AZD1222 COVID-19 vaccine. The CDR3 is made up of 16 amino acids. Germline values: CDR1 KGHSH, CDR2 LQKENI. Losses at the gene ends were 1 base for V and 0 bases for J; bases not matched to a gene: 4. Produced via immunoSEQ multiplex PCR; TCRdb's table is partial and in-frame only. There are roughly 20,000 clones in the sample; 82% occur only once, and 35% to 45% lies in the top ten. General observations from the study: The repertoires were collected only after the peak T cell response. Nearly half of spike-specific TCRs reportedly target variant regions that are unmutated in the B.1.351 and B.1.1.7 variants.

The receptor was isolated from an adult in good health. V usage is TRBV18 and J usage is TRBJ1-1, with TRBD1 matching 8 bases. This specimen was peripheral blood, taken on day 0 of AZD1222 vaccination. The CDR3 nucleotides read TGTGCCAGCTCACCACTAGGGACAGGAATGAACACTGAAGCTTTCTTT. Protein product: CASSPLGTGMNTEAFF.